The 2 T cell receptor beta chains presented below share a single source sample, sequenced in a study of siplizumab effects on memory and regulatory T cells. Profiling relied on immunoSEQ multiplex PCR, and the TCRdb table lists in-frame clones only, not all of them. The sample consists of about 62,000 clones, 70% to 85% of them appearing once. The sample was memory CD4+ T cells sorted from blood. The receptor source for this set is a human donor in good health.

The chain recombines TRBV11-1 with TRBJ2-2; D unclear. Trimming cost V 7 bases and J 6 bases, with 21 bases left between them. This CDR3 is built from 16 residues. Germline V lookup: CDR1 SGHAT, CDR2 FQDESV (reference sequence). This CDR3 is CASKRQSGRLPGELFF. The CDR3, as DNA: TGTGCCAGCAAGAGGCAATCTGGTCGGTTGCCCGGGGAGCTGTTTTTT.

The CDR3 DNA follows: TGTGCCAGCTCACGGGAACAGAACACTGAAGCTTTCTTT. Protein sequence: CASSREQNTEAFF. The V call is TRBV18, the J call TRBJ1-1, with unresolved D. CDR3 size: 13 residues. CDR1 is KGHSH, CDR2 LQKENI, per germline. The V end was cut by 4 bases, the J end by 1 base, with 7 bases between.